These T cell receptor beta chains were read from a single sample in a study of blood T cell repertoires in COVID-19. The repertoire was sequenced with immunoSEQ multiplex PCR; TCRdb's copy has only in-frame clones and lacks some. Here the sample spans roughly 140,000 clones, roughly 80% being singletons. The sequenced sample was peripheral blood. Receptors were obtained from a man aged 50 to 59 with active or convalescent COVID-19. CDR3s leave out the opening cysteine and the closing phenylalanine or tryptophan. The order of the fields is V gene, CDR3 protein.

>TRBV11-1
ASSRQTGTQETQY
>TRBV19
ASSAGTGVYEQY
>TRBV6-6
ASTGTSRTYEQY
>TRBV2
ASNQGRAPNTEAF
>TRBV21-1
ASFSVREQY
>TRBV7-3
ASSSPSTSGTTEAF
>TRBV9
ASSPGGYEQY
>TRBV5-8
ASSLAGVAFGELF
>TRBV11-3
ASSFEGTSLYNEQF
>TRBV10-3
ATAERDTEAF
>TRBV27
ASSFGGSGRGYT
>TRBV30
AWSVPPPRTSGVDEQF
>TRBV2
ATTGETYEQY
>TRBV24-1
ATSDPQGEAF
>TRBV18
ASSRGQGNEKLF
>TRBV7-9
ASSLSQGQRNEQF
>TRBV10-3
ASAPSSGSGTQY
>TRBV9
ASSVGTSWNTGELF
>TRBV21-1
ASSKRPSGRELREQY
>TRBV3-1/TRBV3-2
ASSQMGASIIALH
>TRBV7-3
ASSLRSGADTGELF
>TRBV27
ASSAEINSPLH
>TRBV15
ATSRDKGQQETQY
>TRBV18
ASSPPSRYTGGLNTEAF
>TRBV18
ASSPLGAKGDTEAF
>TRBV2
ASRLTSGRGGEQF
>TRBV5-8
ASGLKDRAGGELF
>TRBV5-1
ASSQTGTSYEQY
>TRBV5-4
ASSLAGSTDTQY
>TRBV18
ASSPSPGTSGSETQY
>TRBV5-1
ASSLNGDGNTIY
>TRBV6-5
ASNSPSGGYT
>TRBV5-6
ASSLVISGELF
>TRBV7-9
ASSEQGPYNSPLH
>TRBV7-3
ASSQRGRDTDTQY
>TRBV11-2
ASSLDTSGGETQY
>TRBV12-3/TRBV12-4
ASSLAQYNEQF
>TRBV29-1
SGSTGAGDTQY
>TRBV29-1
GVYRDTNTEAF
>TRBV5-1
ASSLQGGETEAF
>TRBV5-1
ASSLGYRDSVEKLF
>TRBV9
ASSVGLSQPQH
>TRBV3-1/TRBV3-2
ASSQDRASGRNEQY
>TRBV20-1
SARWSEAF
>TRBV9
ASSVGTKREGTYNEQF